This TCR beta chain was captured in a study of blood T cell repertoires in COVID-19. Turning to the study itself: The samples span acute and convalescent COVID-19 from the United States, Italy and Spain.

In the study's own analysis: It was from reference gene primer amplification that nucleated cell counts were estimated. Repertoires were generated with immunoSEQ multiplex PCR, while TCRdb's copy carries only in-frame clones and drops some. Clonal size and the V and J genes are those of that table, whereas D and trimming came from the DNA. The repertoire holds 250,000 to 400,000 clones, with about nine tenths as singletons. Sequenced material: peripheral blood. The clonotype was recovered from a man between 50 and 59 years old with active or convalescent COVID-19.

CDR3 amino acids: CASSNGQVNTEAFF. The CDR3 nucleotides read TGCGCCAGCAGTAACGGACAGGTGAACACTGAAGCTTTCTTT. The rearrangement joins TRBV10-1 to TRBJ1-1; 7 bases map to TRBD1. V gave up 5 bases and J gave up 0 bases; unmatched junction bases: 3. This CDR3 is 14 amino acids long. CDR1 is WNHNN, CDR2 SYGVQD, per germline (reference sequence).